Sequencing of this T cell receptor beta chain was carried out in a study of CD8+ T cells in alopecia areata. General study findings and limits: Affected lesional scalp, above all in alopecia totalis/universalis, was more clonal than normal scalp. Persistence during tofacitinib was seen for many expanded lesional clones in scalp and blood. Since there was just one nonresponder, nobody can yet say how baseline CD8+ expansion ties to response.

The sequencing template was cDNA reverse transcribed from extracted RNA. The data were produced by immunoSEQ multiplex PCR, yet TCRdb's version contains in-frame clones alone and is incomplete. The data contain 150,000 to 200,000 clones, roughly 65% of them singletons. Germline values: CDR1 SGDLS, CDR2 YYNGEE. V lost 4 bases, J lost 2 bases, and 6 bases stayed unmatched. The CDR3 runs to 15 residues. Turning to this clone: Its antigen is not known.

Treatment indicated: oral pan-JAK inhibitor, 5-10 mg twice daily. In alopecia areata patients, both lesional scalp punch biopsies and peripheral blood were collected. This sequence was found in a human donor with alopecia areata. The chain combines TRBV9 with TRBJ1-5; TRBD1 matches at 7 bases. Material: CD4+ T cells sorted from blood, obtained at week 4, from a patient treated with tofacitinib. CDR3 loop: CASSKQGLGNQPQHF. CDR3 DNA: TGTGCCAGCAGCAAACAGGGGCTAGGCAATCAGCCCCAGCATTTT.